Below, 25 T cell receptor beta chains from the same sample are listed, as sequenced in a study of blood T cell repertoires in COVID-19. Data came from immunoSEQ multiplex PCR; TCRdb stores just in-frame clones and leaves some out. The profile shows about 78,000 clones, about nine tenths of them singletons. The specimen sequenced was peripheral blood. These receptors all come from a woman aged 55-70 years with acute or convalescent COVID-19.

J is TRBJ1-5 and V is TRBV28; D uncertain. Germline V gene data show CDR1 as MDHEN and CDR2 as SYDVKM. The ends were cut back, 6 bases at V and 4 bases at J, with 7 bases in the middle. This CDR3 region has 12 residues. The CDR3 nucleotides are TGTGCCAGCAGGGCGGTGAATCAGCCCCAGCATTTT. Translated: CASRAVNQPQHF.

This chain uses TRBV27 with TRBJ1-1; 11 bases align to TRBD1. J gave up 4 bases and V 5 bases, and 6 bases lay outside the gene matches. Germline CDR1 is MNHEY and CDR2 is SMNVEV (reference sequence). The CDR3 consists of 15 residues. The CDR3 region is CASSSGQGALTEAFF. The CDR3 DNA is TGTGCCAGCAGTAGCGGACAGGGGGCCCTCACTGAAGCTTTCTTT.

The V call is TRBV5-1, the J call TRBJ2-7, with D perhaps matching TRBD1 (6 bases). Germline values: CDR1 SGHRS, CDR2 YFSETQ. Deletions cut 3 bases from V and 3 bases from J, with 13 bases between. CDR3 length equals 14 residues. CDR3 in DNA: TGCGCCAGCAGCTCCGGGACACCGAGCTACGAGCAGTACTTC. Its protein product is CASSSGTPSYEQYF.

This clone occurred once. The J gene is TRBJ2-7, the V gene TRBV6-2 or TRBV6-3; a possible D gene is TRBD2 (6 bases). V gave up 6 bases and J gave up 2 bases, with 17 bases separating them. This CDR3 has 15 amino acids. Germline V gives CDR1 MNHEY, CDR2 SVGEGT. Written as DNA, the CDR3 is TGTGCCAGCAGCGTTGAAGGGGAGGCAACCTACGAGCAGTACTTC. Translating gives CASSVEGEATYEQYF.

The CDR3 bases are TGCGCCAGCAGCCAAGATCTACAGGGGGCCACCGGGGAGCTGTTTTTT. This encodes CASSQDLQGATGELFF. The V gene is TRBV4-1, the J gene TRBJ2-2; TRBD1 matches 9 bases. CDR3 size: 16 residues. Germline loops: CDR1 MGHRA, CDR2 YSYEKL. V was pared by 0 bases and J by 4 bases, with 3 bases of the junction left unmatched.

The chain recombines TRBV5-1 with TRBJ2-7, with a tentative D call TRBD1 (6 bases). The germline gives CDR1 SGHRS, CDR2 YFSETQ. V was pared by 4 bases and J by 4 bases, with 9 bases between. The CDR3 is made up of 12 amino acids. CDR3 DNA: TGCGCCAGCAGCAGGGACAATTACGAGCAGTACTTC. Protein product: CASSRDNYEQYF.

The rearrangement links TRBV29-1 to TRBJ1-2, with 9 nucleotides matching TRBD1. Per the germline V gene, CDR1 is SQVTM and CDR2 is ANQGSEA. This CDR3 has 13 amino acids. Trimming took 5 bases from V and 8 from J; bases not matched to a gene: 9. The chain's CDR3 is CSVSQGAQRGYTF. CDR3 coding DNA: TGCAGCGTTTCACAGGGGGCGCAGAGGGGCTACACCTTC.

The V call is TRBV7-8, the J call TRBJ2-1; D is uncertain. CDR3 length: 12 residues. V shed 2 bases and J shed 8 bases, with 7 bases lying between them. The germline gives CDR1 SGHVS, CDR2 FQNEAQ. This chain's CDR3 is CASSLSRDEQFF. The CDR3 DNA sequence: TGTGCCAGCAGCTTATCGCGCGATGAGCAGTTCTTC.

This clone showed up just a few times. In DNA, the CDR3 is TGCGCCAGCAGTGAGGGGGGCAGGGGGCAGGGCTACACCTTC. Translated, it gives CASSEGGRGQGYTF. The chain carries TRBV10-2 and TRBJ1-2, with 8 bases that match TRBD1. V was clipped by 2 bases and J by 8 bases; unmatched bases: 7. The germline gives CDR1 WSHSY, CDR2 SAAADI. This CDR3 has 14 amino acids.

This chain connects TRBV6-2 or TRBV6-3 to TRBJ2-3; D may be TRBD1 (5 bases). The CDR3 is 18 amino acids. Trimming left V 6 bases short and J 3 bases short, with 25 bases between. Looked up from germline, CDR1 is MNHEY and CDR2 is SVGEGT. CDR3 in DNA: TGTGCCAGCAGCCAACTCCCCAGGGAATCAAGTGGAACAGATACGCAGTATTTT. It encodes CASSQLPRESSGTDTQYF.

The sample holds a few counts of this clone. At one end, the junction sequence differs from germline, possibly due to a read error. The chain joins TRBV11-3 to TRBJ2-1, with 8 positions matching TRBD1. From germline, CDR1 is SGHNT and CDR2 YENEEA. The CDR3 runs to 16 residues. The CDR3 region has the DNA TGTGCCAGCAGCTTAGGTTACGGGACAGGCAAGGAGGTCCTAGTCTTC. Its translation is CASSLGYGTGKEVLVF. Together with reference TRBV11-3 and TRBJ2-1, the CDR3 gives the full variable domain: EAGVVQSPRYKIIEKKQPVAFWCNPISGHNTLYWYLQNLGQGPELLIRYENEEAVDDSQLPKDRFSAERLKGVDSTLKIQPAELGDSAVYLCASSLGYGTGKEVLVFGPGTRLTVL.

The CDR3 reads CASSSSGVVGYTF. For the CDR3, the DNA is TGTGCCAGCAGTTCCTCAGGGGTGGTTGGCTACACCTTC. The chain employs TRBV28 and TRBJ1-2, with D perhaps matching TRBD1 (6 bases). This CDR3 comprises 13 residues. Germline V gene lookup returns CDR1 MDHEN and CDR2 SYDVKM. With 4 bases removed from V and 7 bases from J, the gap between germline ends came to 13 bases.

The chain uses TRBV7-9 and TRBJ1-4; 7 nucleotides match TRBD1. The germline V gene has CDR1 SEHNR and CDR2 FQNEAQ (reference sequence). V lost 6 bases to trimming and J lost 7 bases; unmatched junction nucleotides: 11. The CDR3 is 15 residues long. CDR3 nucleotide sequence: TGTGCCAGCAGTCCAACGGGACAGCAGACTGAAAAACTGTTTTTT. Translation gives CASSPTGQQTEKLFF. Together with reference TRBV7-9 and TRBJ1-4, the CDR3 gives the full variable domain: DTGVSQNPRHKITKRGQNVTFRCDPISEHNRLYWYRQTLGQGPEFLTYFQNEAQLEKSRLLSDRFSAERPKGSFSTLEIQRTEQGDSAMYLCASSPTGQQTEKLFFGSGTQLSVL.

The genes are TRBV2 and TRBJ1-6, with 8 bases fitting TRBD1. Germline assignment: CDR1 SNHLY and CDR2 FYNNEI. J gave up 8 bases and V 3 bases, and 9 bases lay outside the gene matches. This CDR3 is 16 amino acids long. The CDR3 here is CASSDRTGPRDSPLHF. The CDR3 DNA reads TGTGCCAGCAGTGATCGGACAGGGCCGAGGGATTCACCCCTCCACTTT.

This clone was observed a few times. The CDR3 nucleotides are TGTGCCAGTAGTACCCTGGGACAGGGAGGCACTGAAGCTTTCTTT. Translating gives CASSTLGQGGTEAFF. V and J are TRBV19 and TRBJ1-1, with 9 nucleotides matching TRBD1. The CDR3 length is 15 residues. V dropped 4 bases and J dropped 4; count of bases not matched to a gene: 7. Germline values: CDR1 LNHDA, CDR2 SQIVND (reference sequence).

The chain recombines TRBV28 with TRBJ1-5; 8 positions match TRBD1. V shed 6 bases, J shed 1 base, and the junction held 5 bases outside the gene matches. This CDR3 region has 15 residues. Germline assignment: CDR1 MDHEN and CDR2 SYDVKM. The CDR3 loop reads CASSPGQGSNQPQHF. The CDR3, as DNA: TGTGCCAGCAGCCCCGGACAGGGAAGCAATCAGCCCCAGCATTTT.

The chain couples TRBV3-1 (or the pseudogene TRBV3-2) to TRBJ2-7; 9 bases are a match to TRBD2. CDR1 LGHDT and CDR2 YNNKEL come from the germline V gene (reference sequence). The CDR3 sequence is 15 residues long. V gave up 2 bases and J gave up 4 bases; unmatched junction bases: 6. CDR3 sequence reads: CASSQPLAGGYEQYF. The CDR3 DNA sequence: TGTGCCAGCAGCCAACCCCTCGCGGGGGGGTACGAGCAGTACTTC.

This chain links TRBV5-6 with TRBJ2-5; 8 nucleotides line up with TRBD1. CDR1 and CDR2 (germline): SGHDT, YYEEEE. Trimming at V came to 4 bases and at J to 1 base, leaving 6 bases not matched to a gene. The length of the CDR3 is 15 residues. CDR3 sequence (DNA): TGTGCCAGCAGCAGTCTGGACAGGGTCCAAGAGACCCAGTACTTC. Translation gives CASSSLDRVQETQYF.

This chain connects TRBV10-3 to TRBJ1-3; a weak D match, TRBD1 (5 bases). V was trimmed by 3 bases and J by 8 bases, leaving 14 bases between them. The CDR3 is 14 amino acids. Germline V gene lookup returns CDR1 ENHRY and CDR2 SYGVKD. CDR3 in amino acids: CAISDAQGSYTIYF. CDR3 bases: TGTGCCATCAGTGATGCCCAGGGATCCTACACCATATATTTT.

V and J are TRBV7-9 and TRBJ1-5, with 8 nucleotides matching TRBD1. Germline trimming cut 2 bases from V and 2 bases from J; bases unmatched to any gene: 2. Germline V gene lookup returns CDR1 SEHNR and CDR2 FQNEAQ (reference sequence). The CDR3 length is 15 residues. The CDR3, as DNA: TGTGCCAGCAGCTTATCAGGGGGCGGCAATCAGCCCCAGCATTTT. Translating it yields CASSLSGGGNQPQHF.

This chain uses TRBV7-2 with TRBJ2-5; D might be TRBD2 (6 bases). Trimming shortened V by 5 bases and J by 7 bases, and 17 bases separated the two germline ends. The CDR3 runs 14 residues. Germline CDR1 SGHTA, CDR2 FQGNSA. The chain's CDR3 is CASSADPSAGTQYF. CDR3 bases: TGTGCCAGCAGCGCAGACCCTAGCGCCGGGACCCAGTACTTC.

The rearrangement links TRBV7-6 to TRBJ2-2, with 8 bases fitting TRBD1. The CDR3 contains 19 residues. The germline V gene encodes CDR1 SGHVS and CDR2 FNYEAQ. V lost 11 bases and J lost 2; bases outside the gene matches: 22. CDR3 bases: TGTGCCCCCAGGGGGCGCGGGGACCACCAGAGAACCAACACCGGGGAGCTGTTTTTT. Encoded protein: CAPRGRGDHQRTNTGELFF. The full variable domain, with the rest looked up from reference TRBV7-6 and TRBJ2-2, is GAGVSQSPRYKVTKRGQDVALRCDPISGHVSLYWYRQALGQGPEFLTYFNYEAQQDKSGLPNDRFSAERPEGSISTLTIQRTEQRDSAMYRCAPRGRGDHQRTNTGELFFGEGSRLTVL.

The sample holds one count of this clone. The chain couples TRBV4-1 to TRBJ1-1; D call uncertain. In germline, CDR1 is MGHRA, CDR2 YSYEKL. V was shortened by 0 bases and J by 3 bases, with 8 bases between the two germline ends. The CDR3 is 14 amino acids. CDR3 sequence (DNA): TGCGCCAGCAGCCAAGATCTTGGAGACACTGAAGCTTTCTTT. It codes for CASSQDLGDTEAFF.

The chain joins TRBV30 to TRBJ1-3, with 7 bases aligning to TRBD1. This CDR3 contains 13 residues. CDR1 and CDR2 (germline): GTSNPN, SVGIG (reference sequence). Trimming took 8 bases from V and 3 from J; bases not matched to a gene: 7. Here the CDR3 reads CARTTGIGNTIYF. CDR3 DNA: TGTGCCCGGACGACAGGGATTGGAAACACCATATATTTT.

This clone was found a few times. V is TRBV14 and J is TRBJ1-2; a possible D gene is TRBD1 (5 bases). Trimming shortened V by 7 bases and J by 7 bases, and 13 bases separated the two germline ends. Germline-derived CDR1 and CDR2 are SGHDN and FVKESK. CDR3 length: 12 residues. The CDR3 coding sequence is TGTGCCAGCACCCGGGGGACCTTTGGCTACACCTTC. This sequence encodes CASTRGTFGYTF.